This T cell receptor (beta chain) was recorded in a study of cytomegalovirus exposure and HLA in healthy donors. A note on this clone: Its antigen is not identified.

The germline CDR1 and CDR2 sequences are MNHEY and SMNVEV (reference sequence). This CDR3 has 17 residues. V shed 2 bases, J shed 5 bases, and the junction held 13 bases outside the gene matches. Separation from the roughly 670-subject first cohort characterized the roughly 120-subject validation cohort, to which the donors belonged. Study observations and caveats: Under in vitro conditions, three CMV-associated chains were confirmed as specific for CMV antigens. High specificity and sensitivity for cytomegalovirus status were reported for the classifier.

Method: immunoSEQ multiplex PCR; TCRdb's copy keeps in-frame clones and lacks some. The data show under 250,000 clones, with approximately 84% seen just once and approximately 12% held by the top ten. The genes are TRBV27 and TRBJ1-2; 8 positions match TRBD1. The sequence was obtained from a man aged 18 to 29 in good health and CMV-seropositive. Sequenced material: PBMCs. CDR3 DNA: TGTGCCAGCAGTTTAGGGACAGGAAGGATCGGAAGTTATGGCTACACCTTC. Amino acids: CASSLGTGRIGSYGYTF.